The present TCR beta chain was sequenced within a study of T cells in Graves' hyperthyroidism and ophthalmopathy. Diagnosing involved the use of clinical symptoms, serum thyroxine and TRAb, thyroid ultrasound and orbital computed tomography. Researchers took RNA transcripts and amplified the TCR beta CDR3 regions from them. The TCR CDR3 first-round RT-PCR relied on the HTBI primer set. Each CDR3 protein is one row after TCRdb ran MiXCR on the multiplex PCR reads. The sample has hundreds of thousands of distinct CDR3 sequences; less than 25% are singletons. The V gene end was trimmed by 0 bases and the J gene end by 5 bases; junction bases not matched to a gene: 4. The CDR3 has 16 residues. Germline assignment: CDR1 LGHNA and CDR2 YNFKEQ.

The clonotype originates from a man younger than 40 with Graves' ophthalmopathy. The chain joins TRBV4-2 to TRBJ2-3, with 11 bases aligning to TRBD2. The source material was blood. The CDR3 region has the DNA TGTGCCAGCAGCCAAGACCCACTAGCGGGGGAAGATACGCAGTATTTT. Amino acid sequence: CASSQDPLAGEDTQYF.